This T cell receptor beta chain was captured by sequencing in a study of shared clonotypes between healthy human individuals. Study results and caveats: The study found lower generation probabilities in non-shared clonotypes than in those shared by all four donors.

Comments on this clone: What it binds is not known.

Sequencing was performed with immunoSEQ multiplex PCR; in TCRdb, only in-frame clones are kept and a portion is missing. The sample shows 2 million to 2.5 million clones, approximately 96% of them seen only once. Material for sequencing was naive CD4+ T cells sorted from blood. Described subset: CD45RA+ positively selected. This receptor was identified in a man aged 18 to 29 in good health.

The CDR3 spells CASSLRPSNEKLFF. The CDR3 DNA reads as TGTGCCAGCAGCTTAAGACCTTCTAATGAAAAACTGTTTTTT. The chain employs TRBV7-2 and TRBJ1-4; D ambiguous. The CDR3 has 14 residues. The germline V gene encodes CDR1 SGHTA and CDR2 FQGNSA. Trimming shortened V by 2 bases and J by 3 bases, and 7 bases separated the two germline ends.